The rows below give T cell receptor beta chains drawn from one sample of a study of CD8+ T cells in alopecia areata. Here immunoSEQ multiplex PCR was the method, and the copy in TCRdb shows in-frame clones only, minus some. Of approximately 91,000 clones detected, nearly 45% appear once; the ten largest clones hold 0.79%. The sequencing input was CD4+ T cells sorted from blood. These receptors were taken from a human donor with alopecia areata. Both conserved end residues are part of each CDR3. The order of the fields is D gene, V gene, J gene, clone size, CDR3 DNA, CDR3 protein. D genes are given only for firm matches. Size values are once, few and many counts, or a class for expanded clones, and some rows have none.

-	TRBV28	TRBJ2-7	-	TGTGCCAGCAGGACAGGAGGGGTCTACGAGCAGTACTTC	CASRTGGVYEQYF
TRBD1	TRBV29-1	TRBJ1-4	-	TGCAGCGCTCGACAGGGAGGTAGTGAAAAACTGTTTTTT	CSARQGGSEKLFF
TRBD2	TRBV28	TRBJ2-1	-	TGTGCCAGCAGTTCAACAGGACTAGCGGGAGGTCCTGAGCAGTTCTTC	CASSSTGLAGGPEQFF
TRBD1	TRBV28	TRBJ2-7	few	TGTGCCAGCAGCCTTGCCGGGACAGGGCACTCCTACGAGCAGTACTTC	CASSLAGTGHSYEQYF
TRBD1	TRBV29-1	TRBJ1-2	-	TGCAGCGAGACGACAGGGGACTATGGCTACACCTTC	CSETTGDYGYTF
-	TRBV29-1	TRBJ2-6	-	TGCAGCGTTGCGACGGGGCTTGGGGCCAACGTCCTGACTTTC	CSVATGLGANVLTF
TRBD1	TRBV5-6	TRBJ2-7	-	TGTGCCAGCAGCTTACTCGGGGACAGGGGGTTTTACGAGCAGTACTTC	CASSLLGDRGFYEQYF
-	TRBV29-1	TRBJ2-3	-	TGCAGCGTTGGGTCCCAGGGTAGGGATACGCAGTATTTT	CSVGSQGRDTQYF
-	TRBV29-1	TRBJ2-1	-	TGCAGTGCACTCCTTCGGGGTGAGCAGTTCTTC	CSALLRGEQFF
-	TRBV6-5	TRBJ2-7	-	TGTGCCAGCAGTTACTCGGCGGCTGGCGCCTACGAGCAGTACTTC	CASSYSAAGAYEQYF
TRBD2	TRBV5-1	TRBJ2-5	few	TGCGCCAGCAGAATAGGGACTAGGCCACAAGAGACCCAGTACTTC	CASRIGTRPQETQYF
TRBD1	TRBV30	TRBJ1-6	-	TGTGCCTGGACTTCAGGGGGCACTTCACCCCTCCACTTT	CAWTSGGTSPLHF
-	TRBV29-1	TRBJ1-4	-	TGCAGCGCCGGGGGACTGCTTAATGAAAAACTGTTTTTT	CSAGGLLNEKLFF
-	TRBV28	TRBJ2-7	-	TGTGCCACTGCGCACGGGACGGGCGAGCAGTACTTC	CATAHGTGEQYF
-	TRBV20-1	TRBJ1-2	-	TGCAGTGCTAGTAAGGGCCTCGGCTACACCTTC	CSASKGLGYTF
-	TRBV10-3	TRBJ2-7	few	TGTGCCATCAGTGAGGTGTCCGAGCAGTACTTC	CAISEVSEQYF
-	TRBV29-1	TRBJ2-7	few	TGCAGCGTTGAACCCATTATCGGCGAGCAGTACTTC	CSVEPIIGEQYF
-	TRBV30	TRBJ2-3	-	TGTGCCTGGGACAGACAGATAACGCAGTATTTT	CAWDRQITQYF
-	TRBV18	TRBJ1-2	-	TGTGCCAGCTCACCCGAGGGAAACAGCTATGGCTACACCTTC	CASSPEGNSYGYTF
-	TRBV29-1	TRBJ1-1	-	TGCAGCGTCCTGAACCCCCCGGCGAACACTGAAGCTTTCTTT	CSVLNPPANTEAFF
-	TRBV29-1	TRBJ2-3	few	TGCAGCGTTGAACCAGATACGCAGTATTTT	CSVEPDTQYF
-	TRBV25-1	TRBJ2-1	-	TGTGCCAGCAGTGCCCTGATGGTTTGGGACAATGAGCAGTTCTTC	CASSALMVWDNEQFF
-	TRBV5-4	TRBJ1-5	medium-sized	TGTGCCAGCAGCTTGTCTGGCAATCAGCCCCAGCATTTT	CASSLSGNQPQHF
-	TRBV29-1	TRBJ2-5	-	TGCAGCGTTGATCTGGTGAGGAGGGAGACCCAGTACTTC	CSVDLVRRETQYF
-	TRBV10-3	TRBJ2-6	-	TGTGCCATCAGGGCGGCGGACTCTGGGGCCAACGTCCTGACTTTC	CAIRAADSGANVLTF
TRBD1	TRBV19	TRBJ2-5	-	TGTGCCAGTAGTCCCAGGGACAGGGGGCTTCCTTCCGAGACCCAGTACTTC	CASSPRDRGLPSETQYF
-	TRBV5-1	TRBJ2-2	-	TGCGCCAGCAGCTTGGGAGACAGGGAGGACACCGGGGAGCTGTTTTTT	CASSLGDREDTGELFF
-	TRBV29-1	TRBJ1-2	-	TGCAGCGTTGCCACAGGGTTTAACTATGGCTACACCTTC	CSVATGFNYGYTF
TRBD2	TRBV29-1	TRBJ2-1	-	TGCAGCGTTTCACGGGGGGGAGCCTACAATGAGCAGTTCTTC	CSVSRGGAYNEQFF
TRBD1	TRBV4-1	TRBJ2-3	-	TGCGCCAGCAGCCATTTAGGACAGGGTCGCACAGATACGCAGTATTTT	CASSHLGQGRTDTQYF